Below, one T cell receptor (beta chain) is given with its context. Clones were read by immunoSEQ multiplex PCR, and TCRdb kept only the in-frame ones, dropping some. Of 150,000 to 200,000 clones in the sample, more than 75% are singletons; the top ten hold approximately 5.5%. The source of the sample is a study of blood T cell repertoires in COVID-19. CDR3 length: 14 residues. From germline, CDR1 is GTSNPN and CDR2 SVGIG (reference sequence). After removal of 4 bases from V and 6 bases from J, the junction contained 8 bases not matched to a gene. The sample consisted of peripheral blood. This TCR was recovered from a man aged 40-49 years with active or convalescent COVID-19. The chain uses TRBV30 and TRBJ1-3; 8 bases align to TRBD1. CDR3 nucleotides: TGTGCCTGGAAAGTCCAGGGGGCCGTAAACACCATATATTTT. This codes for CAWKVQGAVNTIYF.